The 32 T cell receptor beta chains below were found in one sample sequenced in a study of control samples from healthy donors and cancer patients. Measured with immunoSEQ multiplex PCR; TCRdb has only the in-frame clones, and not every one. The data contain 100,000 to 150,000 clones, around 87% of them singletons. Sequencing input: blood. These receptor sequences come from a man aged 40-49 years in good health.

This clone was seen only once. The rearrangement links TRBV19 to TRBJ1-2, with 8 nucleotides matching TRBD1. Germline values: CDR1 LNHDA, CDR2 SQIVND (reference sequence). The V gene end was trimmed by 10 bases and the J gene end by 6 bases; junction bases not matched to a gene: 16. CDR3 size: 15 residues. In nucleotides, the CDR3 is TGTGCCAACCTACCCAGGGGGCACAGAGGCAATGGCTACACCTTC. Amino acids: CANLPRGHRGNGYTF. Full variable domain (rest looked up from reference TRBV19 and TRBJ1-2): DGGITQSPKYLFRKEGQNVTLSCEQNLNHDAMYWYRQDPGQGLRLIYYSQIVNDFQKGDIAEGYSVSREKKESFPLTVTSAQKNPTAFYLCANLPRGHRGNGYTFGSGTRLTVV.

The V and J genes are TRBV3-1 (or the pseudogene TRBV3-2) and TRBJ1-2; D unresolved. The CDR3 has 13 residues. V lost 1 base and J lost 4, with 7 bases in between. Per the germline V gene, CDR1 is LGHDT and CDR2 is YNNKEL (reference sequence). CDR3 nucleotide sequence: TGTGCCAGCAGCCAAGGGACGGCCTATGGCTACACCTTC. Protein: CASSQGTAYGYTF.

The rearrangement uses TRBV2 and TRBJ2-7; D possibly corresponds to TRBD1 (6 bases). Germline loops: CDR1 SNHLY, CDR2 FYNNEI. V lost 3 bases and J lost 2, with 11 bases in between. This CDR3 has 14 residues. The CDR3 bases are TGTGCCAGCAGTGATAGGGCAGGGGCCTACGAGCAGTACTTC. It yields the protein CASSDRAGAYEQYF.

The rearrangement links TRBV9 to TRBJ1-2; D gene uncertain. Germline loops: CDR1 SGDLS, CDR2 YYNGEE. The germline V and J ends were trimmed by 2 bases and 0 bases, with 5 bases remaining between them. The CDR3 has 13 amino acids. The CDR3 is CASSVAPNYGYTF. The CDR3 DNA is TGTGCCAGCAGCGTGGCACCTAACTATGGCTACACCTTC.

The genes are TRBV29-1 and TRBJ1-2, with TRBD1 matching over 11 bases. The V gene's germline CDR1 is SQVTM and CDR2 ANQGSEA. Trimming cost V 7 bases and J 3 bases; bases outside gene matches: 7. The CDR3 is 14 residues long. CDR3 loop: CSAGTGQGDYGYTF. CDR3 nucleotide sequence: TGCAGCGCCGGGACGGGACAGGGGGACTATGGCTACACCTTC.

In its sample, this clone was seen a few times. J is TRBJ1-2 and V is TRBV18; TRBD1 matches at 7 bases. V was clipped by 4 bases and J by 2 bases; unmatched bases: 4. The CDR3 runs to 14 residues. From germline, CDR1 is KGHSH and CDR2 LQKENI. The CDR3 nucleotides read TGTGCCAGCTCACTGGGACAGCGGAACTATGGCTACACCTTC. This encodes CASSLGQRNYGYTF.

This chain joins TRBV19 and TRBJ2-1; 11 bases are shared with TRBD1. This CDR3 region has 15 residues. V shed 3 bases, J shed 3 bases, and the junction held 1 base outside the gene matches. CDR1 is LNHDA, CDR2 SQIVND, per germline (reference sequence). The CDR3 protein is CASSMDRGLYNEQFF. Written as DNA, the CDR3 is TGTGCCAGTAGTATGGACAGGGGGCTCTACAATGAGCAGTTCTTC.

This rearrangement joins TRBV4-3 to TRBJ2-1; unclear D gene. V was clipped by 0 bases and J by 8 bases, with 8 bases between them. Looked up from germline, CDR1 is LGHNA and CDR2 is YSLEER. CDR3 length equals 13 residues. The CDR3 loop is CASSQEYNDEQFF. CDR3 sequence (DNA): TGCGCCAGCAGCCAAGAATATAACGATGAGCAGTTCTTC.

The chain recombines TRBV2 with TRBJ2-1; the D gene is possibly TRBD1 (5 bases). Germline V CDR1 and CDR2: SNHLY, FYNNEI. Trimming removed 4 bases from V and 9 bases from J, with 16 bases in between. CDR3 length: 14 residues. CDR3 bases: TGTGCCAGCAGTGCTGGGCAGGGATTTGGTGAGCAGTTCTTC. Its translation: CASSAGQGFGEQFF. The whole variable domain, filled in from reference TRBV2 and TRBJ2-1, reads EPEVTQTPSHQVTQMGQEVILRCVPISNHLYFYWYRQILGQKVEFLVSFYNNEISEKSEIFDDQFSVERPDGSNFTLKIRSTKLEDSAMYFCASSAGQGFGEQFFGPGTRLTVL.

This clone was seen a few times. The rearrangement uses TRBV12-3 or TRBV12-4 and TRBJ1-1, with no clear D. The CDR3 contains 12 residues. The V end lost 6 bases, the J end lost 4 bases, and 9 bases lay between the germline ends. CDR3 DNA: TGTGCCAGCAGGGTCAGAACCACTGAAGCTTTCTTT. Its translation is CASRVRTTEAFF.

CDR3 in amino acids: CASSTLNIWETQYF. CDR3 sequence (DNA): TGTGCCAGCAGCACGTTAAACATATGGGAGACCCAGTACTTC. V usage is TRBV7-2 and J usage is TRBJ2-5, with D unresolved. The CDR3 spans 14 residues. The V gene's germline CDR1 is SGHTA and CDR2 FQGNSA. The V end lost 5 bases, the J end lost 5 bases, and 15 bases lay between the germline ends.

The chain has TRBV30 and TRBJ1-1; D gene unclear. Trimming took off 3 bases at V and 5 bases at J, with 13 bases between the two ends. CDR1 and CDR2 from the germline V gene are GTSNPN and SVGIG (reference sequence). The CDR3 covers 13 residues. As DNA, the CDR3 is TGTGCCTGGAGCCACGTGGGGAGGACTGAAGCTTTCTTT. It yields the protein CAWSHVGRTEAFF.

CDR3 sequence reads: CSASGGQPQHF. CDR3 nucleotides: TGCAGTGCTAGCGGGGGTCAGCCCCAGCATTTT. This chain links TRBV20-1 with TRBJ1-5, with D possibly being TRBD1 (5 bases). The CDR3 consists of 11 residues. The germline CDR1 and CDR2 sequences are DFQATT and SNEGSKA (reference sequence). Trimming took 3 bases from V and 6 from J, leaving 6 bases between them.

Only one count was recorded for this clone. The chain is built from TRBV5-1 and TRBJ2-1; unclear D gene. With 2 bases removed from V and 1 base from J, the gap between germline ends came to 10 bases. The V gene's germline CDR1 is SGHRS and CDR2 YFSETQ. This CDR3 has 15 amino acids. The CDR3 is CASSFWGESYNEQFF. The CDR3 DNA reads TGCGCCAGCAGCTTTTGGGGTGAATCCTACAATGAGCAGTTCTTC.

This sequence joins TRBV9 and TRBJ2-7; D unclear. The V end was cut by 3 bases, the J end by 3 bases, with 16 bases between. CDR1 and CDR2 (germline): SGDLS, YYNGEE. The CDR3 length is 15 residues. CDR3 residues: CASSATPEPYYEQYF. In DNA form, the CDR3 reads TGTGCCAGCAGCGCCACCCCAGAACCTTACTACGAGCAGTACTTC.

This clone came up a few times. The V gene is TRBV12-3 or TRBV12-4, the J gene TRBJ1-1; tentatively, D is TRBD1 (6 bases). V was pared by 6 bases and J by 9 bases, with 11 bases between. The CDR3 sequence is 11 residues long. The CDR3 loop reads CASSRQAQAFF. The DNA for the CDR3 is TGTGCCAGCAGCCGACAGGCCCAAGCTTTCTTT.

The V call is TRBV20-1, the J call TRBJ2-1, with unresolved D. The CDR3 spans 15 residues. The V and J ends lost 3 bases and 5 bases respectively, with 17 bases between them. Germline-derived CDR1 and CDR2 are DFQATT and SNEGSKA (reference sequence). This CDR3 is CSASGQQHLNNEQFF. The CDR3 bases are TGCAGTGCTAGTGGCCAACAGCACCTCAACAATGAGCAGTTCTTC.

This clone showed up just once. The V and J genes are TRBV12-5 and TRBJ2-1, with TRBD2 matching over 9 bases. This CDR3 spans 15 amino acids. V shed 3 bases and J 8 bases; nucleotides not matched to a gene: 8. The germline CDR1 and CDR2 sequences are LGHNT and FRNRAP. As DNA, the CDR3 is TGTGCTAGTGGTTTTTTGCCTAGCGGGGCCGATGAGCAGTTCTTC. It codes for CASGFLPSGADEQFF.

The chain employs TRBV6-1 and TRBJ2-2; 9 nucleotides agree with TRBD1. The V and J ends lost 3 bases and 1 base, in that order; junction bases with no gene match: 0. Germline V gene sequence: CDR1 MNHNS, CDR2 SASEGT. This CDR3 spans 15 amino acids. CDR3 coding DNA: TGTGCCAGCAGTGAGGACAGGGGGAACACCGGGGAGCTGTTTTTT. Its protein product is CASSEDRGNTGELFF.

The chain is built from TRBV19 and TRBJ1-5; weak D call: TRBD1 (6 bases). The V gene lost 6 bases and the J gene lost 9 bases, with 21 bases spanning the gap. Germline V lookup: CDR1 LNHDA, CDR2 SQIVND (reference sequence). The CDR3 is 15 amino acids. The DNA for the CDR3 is TGTGCCAGTAGAAGAAACTACAGGGAGGCACGGCCCCAGCATTTT. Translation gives CASRRNYREARPQHF.

The CDR3 loop is CASSRRRQGARQETQYF. The CDR3 coding sequence is TGTGCCAGCAGCCGCAGGAGACAGGGGGCGCGGCAAGAGACCCAGTACTTC. The rearrangement joins TRBV7-9 to TRBJ2-5, with 10 bases aligning to TRBD1. The CDR3 covers 17 residues. Germline V gives CDR1 SEHNR, CDR2 FQNEAQ (reference sequence). V dropped 5 bases and J dropped 2; count of bases not matched to a gene: 11.

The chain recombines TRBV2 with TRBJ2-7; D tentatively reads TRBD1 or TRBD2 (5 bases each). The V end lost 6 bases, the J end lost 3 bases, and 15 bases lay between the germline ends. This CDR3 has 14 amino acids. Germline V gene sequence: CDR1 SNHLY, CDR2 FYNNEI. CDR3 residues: CASRNPGRDYEQYF. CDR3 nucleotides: TGTGCCAGCAGAAATCCGGGACGGGACTACGAGCAGTACTTC. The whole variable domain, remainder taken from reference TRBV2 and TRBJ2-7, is EPEVTQTPSHQVTQMGQEVILRCVPISNHLYFYWYRQILGQKVEFLVSFYNNEISEKSEIFDDQFSVERPDGSNFTLKIRSTKLEDSAMYFCASRNPGRDYEQYFGPGTRLTVT.

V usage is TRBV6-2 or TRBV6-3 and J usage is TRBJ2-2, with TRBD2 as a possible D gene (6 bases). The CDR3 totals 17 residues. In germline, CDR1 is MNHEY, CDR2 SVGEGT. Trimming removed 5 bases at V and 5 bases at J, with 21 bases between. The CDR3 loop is CASSKPHLRGITGELFF. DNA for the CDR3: TGTGCCAGCAGTAAACCCCACTTGCGGGGAATAACCGGGGAGCTGTTTTTT.

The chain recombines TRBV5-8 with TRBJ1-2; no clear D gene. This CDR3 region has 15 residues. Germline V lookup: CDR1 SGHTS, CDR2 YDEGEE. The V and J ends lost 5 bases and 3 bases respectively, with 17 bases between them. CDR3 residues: CASRRTVGLYYGYTF. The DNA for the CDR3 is TGTGCCAGCAGAAGAACAGTTGGCCTATACTATGGCTACACCTTC. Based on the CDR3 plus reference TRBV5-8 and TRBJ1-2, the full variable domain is EAGVTQSPTHLIKTRGQQATLRCSPISGHTSVYWYQQALGLGLQFLLWYDEGEERNRGNFPPRFSGRQFPNYSSELNVNALELEDSALYLCASRRTVGLYYGYTFGSGTRLTVV.

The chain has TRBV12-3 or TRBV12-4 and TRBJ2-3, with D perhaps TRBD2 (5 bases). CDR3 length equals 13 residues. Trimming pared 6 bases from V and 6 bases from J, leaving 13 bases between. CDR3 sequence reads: CASSPRDLDTQYF. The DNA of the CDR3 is TGTGCCAGCAGCCCCCGGGATTTGGATACGCAGTATTTT.

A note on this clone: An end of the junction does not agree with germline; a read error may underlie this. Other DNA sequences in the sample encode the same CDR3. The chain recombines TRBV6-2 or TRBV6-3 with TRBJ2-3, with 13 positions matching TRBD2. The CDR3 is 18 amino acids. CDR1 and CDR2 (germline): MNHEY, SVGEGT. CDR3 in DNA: TGCGCCAGCAGTTACTCACTAGCGGGGGGGCTAGGCACAGATACGCAGTATTTT. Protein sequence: CASSYSLAGGLGTDTQYF.

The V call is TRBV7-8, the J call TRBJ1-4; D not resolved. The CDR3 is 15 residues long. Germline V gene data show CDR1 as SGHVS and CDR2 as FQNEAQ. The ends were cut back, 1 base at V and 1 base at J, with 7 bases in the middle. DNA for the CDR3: TGTGCCAGCAGCTTAGAGGTCGGAACTAATGAAAAACTGTTTTTT. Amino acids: CASSLEVGTNEKLFF.

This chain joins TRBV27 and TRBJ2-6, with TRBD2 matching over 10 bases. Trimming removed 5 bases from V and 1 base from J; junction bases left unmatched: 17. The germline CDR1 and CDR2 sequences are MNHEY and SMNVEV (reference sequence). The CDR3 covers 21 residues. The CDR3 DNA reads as TGTGCCAGCAGTCCTGAAGGGACCCCGGGACTAGCGTTATCTGGGGCCAACGTCCTGACTTTC. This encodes CASSPEGTPGLALSGANVLTF.

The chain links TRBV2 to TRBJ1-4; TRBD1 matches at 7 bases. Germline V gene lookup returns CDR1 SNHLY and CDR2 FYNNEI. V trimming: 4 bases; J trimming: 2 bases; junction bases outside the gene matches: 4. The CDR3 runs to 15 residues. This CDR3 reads CASSGVGQTNEKLFF. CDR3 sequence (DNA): TGTGCCAGCAGTGGGGTGGGACAGACTAATGAAAAACTGTTTTTT.

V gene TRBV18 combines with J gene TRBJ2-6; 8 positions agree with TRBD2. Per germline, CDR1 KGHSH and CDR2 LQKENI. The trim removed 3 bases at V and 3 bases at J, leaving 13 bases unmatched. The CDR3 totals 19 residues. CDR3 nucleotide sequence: TGTGCCAGCTCACCCATCGCGGGGGGCAACTCGTTTGGGGCCAACGTCCTGACTTTC. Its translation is CASSPIAGGNSFGANVLTF.

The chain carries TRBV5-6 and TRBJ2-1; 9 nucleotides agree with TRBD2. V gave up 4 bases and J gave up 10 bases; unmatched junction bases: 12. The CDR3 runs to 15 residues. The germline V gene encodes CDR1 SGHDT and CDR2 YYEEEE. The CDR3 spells CASSAGTSQTREQFF. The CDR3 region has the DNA TGTGCCAGCAGCGCCGGGACTAGCCAGACTAGGGAGCAGTTCTTC.

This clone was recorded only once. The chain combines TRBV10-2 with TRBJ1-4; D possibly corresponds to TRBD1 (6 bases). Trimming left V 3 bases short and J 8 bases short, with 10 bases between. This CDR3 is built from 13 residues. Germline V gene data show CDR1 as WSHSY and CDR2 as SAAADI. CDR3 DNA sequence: TGCGCCAGCAGTGAAAGGGGGGGCGAAAAACTGTTTTTT. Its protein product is CASSERGGEKLFF.